This TCR beta chain was documented in a study of CD8 T cells in ankylosing spondylitis. Study-level points and caveats: Both synovial fluid and blood in reactive arthritis had previously been reported to carry some motif variants.

This clonotype has just a few counts. The antigen remains undetermined. Using quantitative 5'-RACE with molecular barcodes, the authors made TCR beta libraries. TCRdb recomputed calls from the 5' RACE reads with MiXCR, one row per CDR3 protein. The profile covers fewer than 250,000 distinct CDR3 sequences, with about 10% appearing a single time and 2.6% taken by the ten largest. The length of the CDR3 is 13 residues. V shed 5 bases, J shed 13 bases, and the junction held 13 bases outside the gene matches. The germline gives CDR1 SGHTA, CDR2 FQGNSA. The clonotype originates from a male donor with ankylosing spondylitis or in good health (not recorded which). The sequenced sample was blood, either unsorted or a sorted T cell fraction (not recorded which). V usage is TRBV7-2 and J usage is TRBJ2-5; TRBD2 matches at 7 bases. This chain's CDR3 is CASSETTSTQRYF. DNA for the CDR3: TGTGCCAGCAGCGAGACGACTAGCACCCAGCGGTACTTC.